This T cell receptor beta chain is drawn from a study of T cell repertoires in cytomegalovirus infection. Overall study context: HLA-B-restricted CMV epitopes that are well studied, plus recently identified HLA-C-restricted ones, were used by the study.

This clonotype is termed medium-sized. Its matching antigen is unknown. From the reads, TCRdb called clonotypes with MiXCR, one entry per CDR3 protein. This sample has roughly 800,000 distinct CDR3 sequences, with roughly 29% found just once. Between the trimmed V and J ends, which lost 1 base and 2 bases, there was a span of 12 bases. CDR3 size: 16 residues. Germline loops: CDR1 LGHNA, CDR2 YNFKEQ. Whole-study findings and limits: The cumulative frequency of public TCR beta families distinguished individuals who carried CMV together with the relevant HLA.

The material was cultured CD8+ T cells from PBMCs, obtained from culture after CMV antigen stimulation. The receptor was derived from a human donor in good health (CMV status not recorded). Some clones in this sample may be carry-over from other donors' samples. This rearrangement joins TRBV4-2 to TRBJ1-5; weak D call: TRBD1 (5 bases). The CDR3 DNA is TGTGCCAGCAGCCAAGTCTCAGGGAAGGGCAATCAGCCCCAGCATTTT. The encoded protein is CASSQVSGKGNQPQHF.